One and the same sample provided the 6 T cell receptor beta chains below, sequenced in a study of cytomegalovirus exposure and HLA in healthy donors. Vbeta (60) and Jbeta (13) primers were used in the PCR. Generated by immunoSEQ multiplex PCR, the TCRdb table keeps only in-frame clones and is missing some. The sample includes over 200,000 clones, about 84% of them seen just once. What was sequenced was PBMCs. The receptor source for this set is a human donor in good health.

The V gene is TRBV19, the J gene TRBJ1-5, with 8 bases fitting TRBD1. The germline V gene has CDR1 LNHDA and CDR2 SQIVND (reference sequence). This CDR3 has 14 amino acids. J gave up 6 bases and V 6 bases, and 7 bases lay outside the gene matches. The DNA of the CDR3 is TGTGCCAGTAGCGCGACAGGGGTCAGTCAGCCCCAGCATTTT. Residues: CASSATGVSQPQHF.

The chain carries TRBV4-3 and TRBJ2-7; perhaps TRBD2 as D (5 bases). The CDR3 covers 14 residues. Germline CDR1 is LGHNA and CDR2 is YSLEER. Between the trimmed V and J ends, which lost 1 base and 2 bases, there was a span of 9 bases. The CDR3 coding sequence is TGCGCCAGCAGCCAAGCTCCGGGGACCTACGAGCAGTACTTC. Its translation is CASSQAPGTYEQYF.

In this sample, this clone turned up once. The CDR3 nucleotides are TGTGCCAGCAGAATACAGGCCCAGGATGGCTACACCTTC. Translation gives CASRIQAQDGYTF. The chain employs TRBV6-6 and TRBJ1-2, with a weak D call TRBD1 (5 bases). V shed 6 bases and J shed 6 bases, with 14 bases lying between them. This CDR3 has 13 residues. Germline CDR1 and CDR2: MNHNY and SVGAGI (reference sequence).

The genes are TRBV20-1 and TRBJ2-1; D is unresolved. This CDR3 has 11 amino acids. Germline CDR1 is DFQATT and CDR2 is SNEGSKA (reference sequence). Trimming shortened V by 2 bases and J by 4 bases, and 3 bases separated the two germline ends. The CDR3 region is CSARTYNEQFF. CDR3 bases: TGCAGTGCTAGAACTTACAATGAGCAGTTCTTC.

The rearrangement joins TRBV18 to TRBJ2-5; D gene uncertain. Germline loops: CDR1 KGHSH, CDR2 LQKENI. V lost 0 bases and J 5 bases, leaving 7 bases between the germline ends. This CDR3 has 13 residues. Here the CDR3 DNA reads TGTGCCAGCTCACCACCTACTACGGAGACCCAGTACTTC. Its translation is CASSPPTTETQYF. The full variable domain, its missing parts supplied by reference TRBV18 and TRBJ2-5, is NAGVMQNPRHLVRRRGQEARLRCSPMKGHSHVYWYRQLPEEGLKFMVYLQKENIIDESGMPKERFSAEFPKEGPSILRIQQVVRGDSAAYFCASSPPTTETQYFGPGTRLLVL.

The chain carries TRBV6-6 and TRBJ1-2; D is possibly TRBD1 (6 bases). Germline V gives CDR1 MNHNY, CDR2 SVGAGI (reference sequence). Trimming took 5 bases from V and 5 from J, leaving 12 bases between them. This CDR3 is 13 amino acids long. CDR3 nucleotide sequence: TGTGCCAGCAGTCGGGGACATGAGTATGGCTACACCTTC. Protein sequence: CASSRGHEYGYTF.